These 5 T cell receptor beta chains share one sample of origin, sequenced in a study of cytomegalovirus exposure and HLA in healthy donors. The PCR had 60 Vbeta and 13 Jbeta primers. This table comes from immunoSEQ multiplex PCR, and its TCRdb copy is limited to in-frame clones, with some not included. Seen here are around 200,000 clones, roughly 80% observed once, and the top ten hold 1.5% to 2%. Sequences were obtained from PBMCs. The source of these receptors is a woman younger than 30 in good health and CMV-seronegative.

The chain joins TRBV11-2 to TRBJ1-6, with 7 bases lining up with TRBD1. The CDR3 has 15 residues. J lost 8 bases, V lost 5 bases, and 9 bases had no gene match. Germline CDR1 and CDR2: SGHAT and FQNNGV. The CDR3 region is CASSQTGTRDSPLHF. CDR3 DNA sequence: TGTGCCAGCAGCCAGACAGGGACCCGCGATTCACCCCTCCACTTT. The full variable domain, in which reference TRBV11-2 and TRBJ1-6 provide the parts outside the CDR3, is EAGVAQSPRYKIIEKRQSVAFWCNPISGHATLYWYQQILGQGPKLLIQFQNNGVVDDSQLPKDRFSAERLKGVDSTLKIQPAKLEDSAVYLCASSQTGTRDSPLHFGNGTRLTVT.

This clone has only one observation. The chain employs TRBV28 and TRBJ2-7; possible D gene TRBD1, 6 bases. Per the germline V gene, CDR1 is MDHEN and CDR2 is SYDVKM. V was pared by 6 bases and J by 3 bases, with 12 bases between. This CDR3 region has 13 residues. CDR3: CASSETGLYEQYF. The CDR3 DNA is TGTGCCAGCAGCGAGACAGGCCTCTACGAGCAGTACTTC.

The table lists this clone with a few counts. The chain uses TRBV19 and TRBJ2-1, with TRBD2 identical over 7 bases. The CDR3 extends over 15 amino acids. V lost 5 bases, J lost 7 bases, and 11 bases stayed unmatched. CDR1 and CDR2 from the germline V gene are LNHDA and SQIVND (reference sequence). CDR3 loop: CASSAPSGIGNEQFF. The DNA for the CDR3 is TGTGCCAGTAGTGCGCCTAGCGGAATAGGGAATGAGCAGTTCTTC.

This clone occurred once. This chain links TRBV7-9 with TRBJ2-7; D is possibly TRBD2 (6 bases). The V and J ends lost 5 bases and 2 bases respectively, with 19 bases between them. From germline, CDR1 is SEHNR and CDR2 FQNEAQ (reference sequence). CDR3 size: 16 residues. The CDR3 region has the DNA TGTGCCAGCAGCCCGACAATGGGATCGGGGGCCTACGAGCAGTACTTC. Encoded protein: CASSPTMGSGAYEQYF.

V is TRBV6-1 and J is TRBJ1-1, with a possible D match to TRBD1 (6 bases). Looked up from germline, CDR1 is MNHNS and CDR2 is SASEGT. The CDR3 spans 15 residues. V was trimmed by 7 bases and J by 4 bases, leaving 19 bases between them. The CDR3 DNA is TGTGCCAGCACCGGAGCCCGGGACAAAATCACTGAAGCTTTCTTT. Its protein product is CASTGARDKITEAFF.